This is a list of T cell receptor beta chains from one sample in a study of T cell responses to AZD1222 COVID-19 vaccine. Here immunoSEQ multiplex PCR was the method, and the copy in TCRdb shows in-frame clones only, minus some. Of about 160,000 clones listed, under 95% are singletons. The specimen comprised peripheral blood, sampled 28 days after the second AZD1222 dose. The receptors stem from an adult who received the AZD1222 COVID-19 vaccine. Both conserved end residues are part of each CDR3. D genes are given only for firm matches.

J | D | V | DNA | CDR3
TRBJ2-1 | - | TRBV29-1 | TGCAGCGTTGATAGTTTCGGGGGTGTCTACAATGAGCAGTTCTTC | CSVDSFGGVYNEQFF
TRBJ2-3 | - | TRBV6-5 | TGTGCCAGCAGTTACTCCAGCGACCCGGGGGATACGCAGTATTTT | CASSYSSDPGDTQYF
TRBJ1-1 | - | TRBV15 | TGTGCCACCAGCACCCCCCGGGTCAGTCCCACTGAAGCTTTCTTT | CATSTPRVSPTEAFF
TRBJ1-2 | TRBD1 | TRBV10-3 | TGTGCCATCGCCGGACAGGGGGCCTACACCTTC | CAIAGQGAYTF
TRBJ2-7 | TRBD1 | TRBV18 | TGTGCCAGCTCACCATCCGGGACAGTATACGAGCAGTACTTC | CASSPSGTVYEQYF
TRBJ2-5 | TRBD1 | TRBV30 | TGTGCCTGGAGAACCCCCGGGACAGGGGGCTGGGAGACCCAGTACTTC | CAWRTPGTGGWETQYF
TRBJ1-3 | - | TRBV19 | TGTGCCAGTAGTATAGATGGGAGGGCAGCGGGAAACACCATATATTTT | CASSIDGRAAGNTIYF
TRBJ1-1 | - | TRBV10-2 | TGCGCCAGCAGTTCCGACGGTGAAGCTTTCTTT | CASSSDGEAFF
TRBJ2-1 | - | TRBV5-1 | TGCGCCAGCGGCTACGTGGGGGGATTAGCCAATGAGCAGTTCTTC | CASGYVGGLANEQFF
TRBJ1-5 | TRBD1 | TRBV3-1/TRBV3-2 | TGTGCCAGCAGCCAAGGAGGAAAGGGGGCTCAGCCCCAGCATTTT | CASSQGGKGAQPQHF
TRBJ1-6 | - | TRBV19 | TGTGCCAGTAGGAGGGGAGCACCCGGGAATTCACCCCTCCACTTT | CASRRGAPGNSPLHF
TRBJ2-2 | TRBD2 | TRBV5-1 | TGCGCCAGCAGCTGGACTAGCGAAACTGGGGAGCTGTTTTTT | CASSWTSETGELFF
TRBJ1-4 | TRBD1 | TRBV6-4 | TGTGCCAGCACTGGACAGGGAACAACTAATGAAAAACTGTTTTTT | CASTGQGTTNEKLFF
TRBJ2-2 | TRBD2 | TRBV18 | TGTGCCAGCTCACCAAATCCGGGAGGCACCGGGGAGCTGTTTTTT | CASSPNPGGTGELFF
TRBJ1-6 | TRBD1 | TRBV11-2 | TGTGCCAGCAGCTTAGATTGGAGGGGGCCGTCCTATAATTCACCCCTCCACTTT | CASSLDWRGPSYNSPLHF